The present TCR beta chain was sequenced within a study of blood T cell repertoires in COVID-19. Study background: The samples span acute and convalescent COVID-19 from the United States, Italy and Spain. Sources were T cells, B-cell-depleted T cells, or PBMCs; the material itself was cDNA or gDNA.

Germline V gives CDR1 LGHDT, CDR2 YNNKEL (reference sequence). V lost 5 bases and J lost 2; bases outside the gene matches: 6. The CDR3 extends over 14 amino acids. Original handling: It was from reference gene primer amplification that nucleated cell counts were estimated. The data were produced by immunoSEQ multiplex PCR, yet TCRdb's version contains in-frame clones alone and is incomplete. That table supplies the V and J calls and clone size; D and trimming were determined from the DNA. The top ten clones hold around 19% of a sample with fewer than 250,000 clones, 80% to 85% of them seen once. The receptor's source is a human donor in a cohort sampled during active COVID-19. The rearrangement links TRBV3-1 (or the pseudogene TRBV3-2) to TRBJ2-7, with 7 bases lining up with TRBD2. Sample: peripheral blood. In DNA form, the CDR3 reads TGTGCCAGCAGCGGTCGACTAGCCCCCTACGAGCAGTACTTC. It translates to CASSGRLAPYEQYF.